Listed below are T cell receptor beta chains from one sample, sequenced in a study of CD8 T cells in ankylosing spondylitis. TCRdb re-derived calls from the 5' RACE reads in MiXCR, one entry per CDR3 protein. The sample holds 150,000 to 200,000 distinct CDR3 sequences, 10% to 15% seen once. The sequencing input was blood, either unsorted or a sorted T cell fraction (not recorded which). These receptors were collected from a female donor with ankylosing spondylitis or in good health (not recorded which). Both conserved end residues are part of each CDR3. D genes are given only for firm matches. Some rows mark clone size as missing; the rest say once, few, many or name a class of expanded clone.

size	D	V	J	DNA	CDR3
many	TRBD1	TRBV28	TRBJ2-7	TGTGCCAGCAGTTCCTACCTTTTCGGACAGGGGGGGGAGCAGTACTTC	CASSSYLFGQGGEQYF
NA	TRBD1	TRBV19	TRBJ1-5	TGTGCCAGTAGTCCGCGGGACAGGGGAGAGGGCAATCAGCCCCAGCATTTT	CASSPRDRGEGNQPQHF
few	NA	TRBV7-9	TRBJ2-2	TGTGCCAGCAGCGGCAGCCCCACCGGGGAGCTGTTTTTT	CASSGSPTGELFF
few	TRBD2	TRBV20-1	TRBJ2-2	TGCAGTGCTCGGGACTACACCACCGGGGAGCTGTTTTTT	CSARDYTTGELFF
few	NA	TRBV11-2	TRBJ2-4	TGTGCCAGCAGCTTCAGCCGACAGTGGATAGCCAAAAACATTCAGTACTTC	CASSFSRQWIAKNIQYF
NA	TRBD2	TRBV7-2	TRBJ2-1	TGTGCCAGCAGCTCGACCTTAGCGGGGGTGCGGGGCAATGAGCAGTTCTTC	CASSSTLAGVRGNEQFF
few	NA	TRBV20-1	TRBJ1-2	TGCAGTGCTCCCTGGGGGAGCTATGGCTACACCTTC	CSAPWGSYGYTF
NA	NA	TRBV19	TRBJ1-2	TGTGCCAGTAGTAACGGTGGCTACACCTTC	CASSNGGYTF
many	TRBD1	TRBV9	TRBJ2-2	TGTGCCAGCAGTCAGACAGGGGCGAACACCGGGGAGCTGTTTTTT	CASSQTGANTGELFF
many	NA	TRBV6-2/TRBV6-3	TRBJ2-2	TGTGCCAGCAATCCGGGACTGTGGAACGGGGAGCTGTTTTTT	CASNPGLWNGELFF
many	NA	TRBV5-1	TRBJ2-2	TGCGCCAGCAGGGGAGCAGGGGCCGACACCGGGGAGCTGTTTTTT	CASRGAGADTGELFF
few	NA	TRBV3-1	TRBJ1-3	TGTGCCAGCAGCCGGGCGGGCGGGACGGTCTCTGGAAACACCATATATTTT	CASSRAGGTVSGNTIYF
few	NA	TRBV18	TRBJ1-5	TGTGCCAGCTCACTACTCTCCCAGCCGACCCGGCAGCCCCAGCATTTT	CASSLLSQPTRQPQHF
many	TRBD1	TRBV5-1	TRBJ2-1	TGCGCCAGCAGCTTCGGACAGGGTGAGAATGAGCAGTTCTTC	CASSFGQGENEQFF
NA	NA	TRBV7-2	TRBJ2-7	TGTGCCAGCAATTCCGGGGCGAGGGAGCAGTACTTC	CASNSGAREQYF
few	NA	TRBV6-1	TRBJ1-4	TGTGCCAGCAGTGAACCGGACGGGACTGAAAAACTGTTTTTT	CASSEPDGTEKLFF
once	NA	TRBV12-3/TRBV12-4	TRBJ1-1	TGTGCCAGCAGGCTACCGGGACCCAACACTGAAGCTTTCTTT	CASRLPGPNTEAFF
many	NA	TRBV29-1	TRBJ1-1	TGCAGCGTCGGGGTCAGGCCCCAGTACACTGAAGCTTTCTTT	CSVGVRPQYTEAFF
NA	TRBD1	TRBV12-5	TRBJ2-3	TGTGCTTCGGGACAGGGGGCTAGAGATACGCAGTATTTT	CASGQGARDTQYF
NA	NA	TRBV11-3	TRBJ2-2	TGTGCCAGCAGCCCCTCTCCGGGGGAGACCGGGGAGCTGTTTTTT	CASSPSPGETGELFF
NA	NA	TRBV7-2	TRBJ2-7	TGTGCCAGCAGCTTAGTCAGCCGGGACTACGAGCAGTACTTC	CASSLVSRDYEQYF
many	TRBD1	TRBV10-3	TRBJ1-2	TGTGCCATCACAACAGGGGTTGGCTACACCTTC	CAITTGVGYTF
NA	NA	TRBV7-9	TRBJ1-2	TGTGCCAGCAGCTTAGTCATCCCGCTCGAAGGGGACTATGGCTACACCTTC	CASSLVIPLEGDYGYTF
NA	NA	TRBV11-2	TRBJ2-5	TGTGCCAGCAGCTCGCCGGGCAGGAACGAAGAGACCCAGTACTTC	CASSSPGRNEETQYF